This T cell receptor (beta chain) emerged from a study of blood T cell repertoires in COVID-19. The CDR3 length is 15 residues. V was pared by 6 bases and J by 3 bases, with 10 bases of the junction left unmatched. Germline V CDR1 and CDR2: MDHEN, SYDVKM. TCRdb keeps only in-frame clones here, not all; method: immunoSEQ multiplex PCR. The sample shows approximately 300,000 clones, around 86% of them seen only once. The sequence was obtained from a man aged 60-69 years who had recovered from COVID-19. Input material: PBMCs or T cells enriched from blood (not recorded which). The rearrangement links TRBV28 to TRBJ1-1, with 7 bases fitting TRBD1. The CDR3 reads CASSHLTGWDTEAFF. Here the CDR3 DNA reads TGTGCCAGCAGCCATCTGACAGGGTGGGACACTGAAGCTTTCTTT.